The present TCR beta chain was sequenced within a study of OX40 agonist ivuxolimab in advanced cancers. About the research overall: A history of anti-PD-1, anti-PD-L1 or anti-CTLA-4 therapy was acceptable, and approximately 39% had some.

Sampled blood was obtained at baseline, cycle 4 day 1, and cycle 7 day 1. Generated by immunoSEQ multiplex PCR, the TCRdb table keeps only in-frame clones and is missing some. This sample carries 25,000 to 35,000 clones, approximately 84% of them seen once, and the ten largest clones take about 22%. V was clipped by 5 bases and J by 9 bases, with 11 bases between them. CDR1 MNHEY and CDR2 SMNVEV come from the germline V gene (reference sequence). The CDR3 has 12 amino acids. The receptor comes from an adult with an advanced solid tumor such as melanoma, head and neck, liver or kidney cancer. Sequenced material: CD4+ or CD8+ T cells sorted from blood, taken in a trial of the OX40 agonist ivuxolimab. The V and J genes are TRBV27 and TRBJ2-1; possible D gene TRBD2, 5 bases. CDR3 sequence reads: CASSAGLGEQFF. The CDR3 DNA sequence: TGTGCCAGCAGTGCCGGACTCGGTGAGCAGTTCTTC.